The present TCR beta chain was sequenced within a study of long-term antiretroviral therapy in people with HIV. Whole-study findings and limits: In samples taken after ART, diversity increased but remained below transplant donor control levels. The blood, collected between about 2004 and 2017, was possibly taken under older ART regimens.

As concerns this clone: Antigen specificity is unknown.

Every donor contributed at least one pre-ART and at least two post-ART PBMC samples. With survey level as its setting, the immunoSEQ assay was v3.0. Using immunoSEQ multiplex PCR, the repertoire was profiled, and TCRdb retains in-frame clones only, with some absent. The sample has more than 35,000 clones; approximately 83% are singletons. This CDR3 is built from 15 residues. Between the trimmed V and J ends, which lost 2 bases and 4 bases, there was a span of 9 bases. Germline lookup yields CDR1 SNHLY and CDR2 FYNNEI. This clonotype originated in a man between 18 and 35 years old with HIV. This specimen was unsorted PBMCs, taken 2.2 years after starting antiretroviral therapy. The V call is TRBV2, the J call TRBJ2-6; TRBD1 is a possible D gene (6 bases). The CDR3 DNA reads TGTGCCAGCAGTGAACCCAGGGGCGGGGCCAACGTCCTGACTTTC. The encoded protein is CASSEPRGGANVLTF.